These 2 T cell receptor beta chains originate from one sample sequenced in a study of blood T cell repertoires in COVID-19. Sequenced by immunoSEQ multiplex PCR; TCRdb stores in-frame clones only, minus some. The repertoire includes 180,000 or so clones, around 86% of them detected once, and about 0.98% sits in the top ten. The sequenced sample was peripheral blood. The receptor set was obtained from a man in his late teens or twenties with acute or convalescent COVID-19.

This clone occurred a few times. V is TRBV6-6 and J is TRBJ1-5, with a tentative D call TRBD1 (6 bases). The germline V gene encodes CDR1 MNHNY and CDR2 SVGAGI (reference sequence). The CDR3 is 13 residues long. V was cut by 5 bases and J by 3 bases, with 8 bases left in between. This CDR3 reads CASSRDNNQPQHF. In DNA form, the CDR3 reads TGTGCCAGCAGTCGGGACAACAATCAGCCCCAGCATTTT.

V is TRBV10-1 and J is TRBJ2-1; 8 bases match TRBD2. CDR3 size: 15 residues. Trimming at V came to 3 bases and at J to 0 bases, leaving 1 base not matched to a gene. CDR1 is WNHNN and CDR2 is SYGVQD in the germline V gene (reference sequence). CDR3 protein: CASSEGTSSYNEQFF. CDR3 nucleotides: TGCGCCAGCAGTGAAGGGACTAGCTCCTACAATGAGCAGTTCTTC.